These 27 T cell receptor beta chains came from one sample sequenced in a study of T cells after yellow fever vaccination. In TCRdb, the 5' RACE reads were re-called with MiXCR into one record per CDR3 protein. The sample lists about 160,000 distinct CDR3 sequences; about 7% were seen once. The sample in question was CD4+ T cells sorted from PBMCs, obtained 5 to 6 days after the first yellow fever vaccination. The source of these receptors is a man between 18 and 29 years old who received the YFV17D yellow fever vaccine.

V gene TRBV30 combines with J gene TRBJ2-1; no definite D call. This CDR3 contains 12 residues. V was cut by 5 bases and J by 2 bases, with 7 bases left in between. CDR1 and CDR2 (germline): GTSNPN, SVGIG (reference sequence). The CDR3 sequence: CAWGRTYNEQFF. The DNA for the CDR3 is TGTGCCTGGGGACGCACCTACAATGAGCAGTTCTTC.

This clonotype was found many times. The V call is TRBV7-2, the J call TRBJ2-1, with D possibly being TRBD2 (7 bases). The CDR3 has 17 amino acids. CDR1 is SGHTA, CDR2 FQGNSA, per germline. The V end was cut by 4 bases, the J end by 6 bases, with 22 bases between. CDR3 in amino acids: CASSYAGLRGRINEQFF. DNA for the CDR3: TGTGCCAGCAGCTACGCCGGCCTGCGGGGGCGAATCAATGAGCAGTTCTTC.

This clonotype was seen many times. The chain combines TRBV3-1 with TRBJ2-1; 9 bases are a match to TRBD2. CDR1 and CDR2 from the germline V gene are LGHDT and YNNKEL (reference sequence). The CDR3 totals 16 residues. V dropped 1 base and J dropped 8; count of bases not matched to a gene: 9. CDR3 sequence (DNA): TGTGCCAGCAGCCAAGCGGGGGCGGGGGGGTTCTATGAGCAGTTCTTC. Translating it yields CASSQAGAGGFYEQFF.

This clonotype was detected a few times. The genes are TRBV20-1 and TRBJ1-2; D remains ambiguous. This CDR3 comprises 11 residues. CDR1 and CDR2 from the germline V gene are DFQATT and SNEGSKA (reference sequence). The V gene lost 3 bases and the J gene lost 8 bases, with 10 bases spanning the gap. The CDR3 region has the DNA TGCAGTGCTAGTATCGGGGTCGGCTACACCTTC. Translated, it gives CSASIGVGYTF.

This clonotype appeared a few times. The V gene is TRBV27, the J gene TRBJ1-2; TRBD1 matches 9 bases. Germline V gene data show CDR1 as MNHEY and CDR2 as SMNVEV (reference sequence). V shed 5 bases and J 4 bases; nucleotides not matched to a gene: 8. The CDR3 has 15 residues. Written as DNA, the CDR3 is TGTGCCAGCAGTGCCCCGGGACAGGGATTCTATGGCTACACCTTC. Amino acids: CASSAPGQGFYGYTF.

The rearrangement links TRBV19 to TRBJ1-1; a possible D gene is TRBD1 (5 bases). In germline, CDR1 is LNHDA, CDR2 SQIVND (reference sequence). The V gene lost 7 bases and the J gene lost 6 bases, with 18 bases spanning the gap. This CDR3 comprises 14 residues. CDR3 DNA: TGTGCCAGTATGATCAGGCGGGACGGGGCTGAAGCTTTCTTT. Its protein is CASMIRRDGAEAFF. Looking up the rest from reference TRBV19 and TRBJ1-1 gives the full variable domain: DGGITQSPKYLFRKEGQNVTLSCEQNLNHDAMYWYRQDPGQGLRLIYYSQIVNDFQKGDIAEGYSVSREKKESFPLTVTSAQKNPTAFYLCASMIRRDGAEAFFGQGTRLTVV.

This clonotype showed up many times. The genes are TRBV27 and TRBJ2-3; TRBD1 matches 10 bases. The CDR3 contains 17 residues. Trimming took 0 bases from V and 4 from J; bases not matched to a gene: 7. The germline V gene encodes CDR1 MNHEY and CDR2 SMNVEV (reference sequence). The CDR3 here is CASSLSLGTGVPDTQYF. CDR3 DNA sequence: TGTGCCAGCAGTTTATCATTAGGGACAGGGGTCCCAGATACGCAGTATTTT.

This chain connects TRBV7-2 to TRBJ2-5; 9 bases line up with TRBD2. V trimming: 5 bases; J trimming: 4 bases; junction bases outside the gene matches: 5. The CDR3 extends over 14 amino acids. Germline V lookup: CDR1 SGHTA, CDR2 FQGNSA. In DNA form, the CDR3 reads TGTGCCAGCAGCGAGAGCGGGGGGCCAGAGACCCAGTACTTC. Translation gives CASSESGGPETQYF.

This clonotype appeared many times. The chain is built from TRBV7-2 and TRBJ2-5; D is possibly TRBD1 (6 bases). The CDR3 covers 15 residues. Germline V gene lookup returns CDR1 SGHTA and CDR2 FQGNSA. Trimming removed 3 bases at V and 3 bases at J, with 14 bases between. For the CDR3, the DNA is TGTGCCAGCAGCTTGACTACGGACAGAGAAGAGACCCAGTACTTC. Translating it yields CASSLTTDREETQYF.

This clonotype was seen repeatedly, ten times or more. The chain has TRBV2 and TRBJ1-1; D perhaps matches TRBD1 (5 bases). CDR3 size: 15 residues. The germline V gene encodes CDR1 SNHLY and CDR2 FYNNEI. V lost 5 bases to trimming and J lost 3 bases, with 16 bases between them. This CDR3 reads CASSSGTAPDTEAFF. The CDR3 DNA sequence: TGTGCCAGCAGTTCCGGGACCGCCCCGGACACTGAAGCTTTCTTT. The full variable domain, completed using reference TRBV2 and TRBJ1-1, is EPEVTQTPSHQVTQMGQEVILRCVPISNHLYFYWYRQILGQKVEFLVSFYNNEISEKSEIFDDQFSVERPDGSNFTLKIRSTKLEDSAMYFCASSSGTAPDTEAFFGQGTRLTVV.

This clonotype occurred many times. CDR3 nucleotides: TGCGCCAGCAGCCCCCGGATTGCGGGGAGCACAGATACGCAGTATTTT. Amino acid sequence: CASSPRIAGSTDTQYF. The rearrangement links TRBV4-1 to TRBJ2-3; TRBD2 might be the D (6 bases). Germline V gives CDR1 MGHRA, CDR2 YSYEKL. This CDR3 contains 16 residues. Trimming took off 4 bases at V and 0 bases at J, with 14 bases between the two ends.

The chain combines TRBV4-1 with TRBJ2-3; 9 bases fit TRBD2. The CDR3 covers 17 residues. Per germline, CDR1 MGHRA and CDR2 YSYEKL. Unmatched junction bases numbered 9, after V lost 5 bases and J lost 0 bases. The CDR3 is CASSGLAGRTSTDTQYF. DNA for the CDR3: TGCGCCAGCAGCGGTCTAGCGGGACGTACTAGCACAGATACGCAGTATTTT.

This clonotype was observed many times. The chain has TRBV12-3 or TRBV12-4 and TRBJ2-1, with TRBD2 matching over 9 bases. V was pared by 8 bases and J by 2 bases, with 4 bases of the junction left unmatched. This CDR3 comprises 14 residues. The CDR3 spells CASRLAGPYNEQFF. CDR3 DNA: TGTGCCAGCCGGCTAGCGGGGCCCTACAATGAGCAGTTCTTC.

The rearrangement joins TRBV19 to TRBJ1-2, with 8 nucleotides matching TRBD1. Germline V gives CDR1 LNHDA, CDR2 SQIVND (reference sequence). Unmatched junction bases numbered 11, after V lost 8 bases and J lost 6 bases. The CDR3 extends over 14 amino acids. The CDR3 nucleotides are TGTGCCAGTTCCCCGCAAGGACAGGGAAATGGCTACACCTTC. It specifies CASSPQGQGNGYTF.

This clonotype occurred many times. The chain links TRBV6-2 or TRBV6-3 to TRBJ1-2; the D is unclear. Germline CDR1 is MNHEY and CDR2 is SVGEGT. V dropped 8 bases and J dropped 8 bases, with 21 bases sitting between them. The CDR3 loop spans 14 amino acids. The CDR3 sequence: CASSSAGLYEGYTF. In DNA, the CDR3 is TGTGCCAGCTCAAGCGCCGGACTCTACGAGGGCTACACCTTC.

This clonotype was counted ten times or more. This sequence joins TRBV14 and TRBJ2-3, with D perhaps matching TRBD1 or TRBD2 (5 bases each). The CDR3 is made up of 13 amino acids. Between the trimmed V and J ends, which lost 4 bases and 4 bases, there was a span of 9 bases. Germline V gene sequence: CDR1 SGHDN, CDR2 FVKESK. This CDR3 reads CASSRGWSDTQYF. The DNA for the CDR3 is TGTGCCAGCAGCCGGGGGTGGTCAGATACGCAGTATTTT.

The table lists this clonotype with many counts. CDR3 DNA sequence: TGCAGTGCCTTGAGGCGCATGAACACTGAAGCTTTCTTT. Residues: CSALRRMNTEAFF. V usage is TRBV20-1 and J usage is TRBJ1-1, with D unresolved. The length of the CDR3 is 13 residues. The V gene lost 6 bases and the J gene lost 0 bases, with 11 bases spanning the gap. From germline, CDR1 is DFQATT and CDR2 SNEGSKA (reference sequence).

This clonotype was picked up a small number of times. This chain connects TRBV5-4 to TRBJ2-5, with D tentatively TRBD2 (6 bases). CDR3 length: 13 residues. Germline CDR1 SGHNT, CDR2 YYREEE (reference sequence). V dropped 4 bases and J dropped 5 bases, with 12 bases sitting between them. This CDR3 reads CASSPGGYETQYF. The CDR3 coding sequence is TGTGCCAGCAGCCCCGGGGGTTACGAGACCCAGTACTTC.

DNA for the CDR3: TGCAGTGCTAGAGCCCCTAGTCGCTACAATGAGCAGTTCTTC. Amino acid sequence: CSARAPSRYNEQFF. The V and J genes are TRBV20-1 and TRBJ2-1; D remains unclear. Germline lookup yields CDR1 DFQATT and CDR2 SNEGSKA (reference sequence). The length of the CDR3 is 14 residues. V lost 1 base to trimming and J lost 3 bases, with 10 bases between them.

In its sample, this clonotype was seen a few times. The chain links TRBV6-5 to TRBJ1-2; TRBD1 is a possible D gene (5 bases). The CDR3 is 14 amino acids. Germline CDR1 is MNHEY and CDR2 is SVGAGI. V was pared by 4 bases and J by 0 bases, with 9 bases between. Here the CDR3 DNA reads TGTGCCAGCAGTTCTGACAGTTCTAACTATGGCTACACCTTC. Amino acids: CASSSDSSNYGYTF.

This clonotype was seen repeatedly, ten times or more. The rearrangement links TRBV5-1 to TRBJ2-1; D is possibly TRBD2 (7 bases). The V end lost 7 bases, the J end lost 2 bases, and 13 bases lay between the germline ends. CDR3 size: 14 residues. CDR1 SGHRS and CDR2 YFSETQ come from the germline V gene. CDR3 in DNA: TGCGCCAGCTCTGGGGGGGGCGCCTACAATGAGCAGTTCTTC. It yields the protein CASSGGGAYNEQFF. Based on the CDR3 plus reference TRBV5-1 and TRBJ2-1, the full variable domain is KAGVTQTPRYLIKTRGQQVTLSCSPISGHRSVSWYQQTPGQGLQFLFEYFSETQRNKGNFPGRFSGRQFSNSRSEMNVSTLELGDSALYLCASSGGGAYNEQFFGPGTRLTVL.

The V call is TRBV5-1, the J call TRBJ2-7, with 14 bases lining up with TRBD2. The germline gives CDR1 SGHRS, CDR2 YFSETQ. The CDR3 is 16 residues long. V shed 3 bases and J 3 bases; nucleotides not matched to a gene: 5. The CDR3 DNA reads TGCGCCAGCAGCTCGACTAGCGGGGGGGCAAACTACGAGCAGTACTTC. This codes for CASSSTSGGANYEQYF.

This clonotype was recorded a few times. This sequence joins TRBV18 and TRBJ2-3, with 9 nucleotides matching TRBD1. The ends lost 4 bases at V and 1 base at J; junction bases unmatched: 6. From germline, CDR1 is KGHSH and CDR2 LQKENI. The CDR3 runs to 16 residues. The CDR3 DNA reads TGTGCCAGCTCACGGGACCGGGACAGGGGCACAGATACGCAGTATTTT. Its protein is CASSRDRDRGTDTQYF.

This clonotype was recorded at least ten times. This rearrangement joins TRBV28 to TRBJ2-3; TRBD2 matches 8 bases. Germline CDR1 is MDHEN and CDR2 is SYDVKM. V gave up 8 bases and J gave up 2 bases; unmatched junction bases: 6. There are 14 residues in the CDR3. The CDR3 DNA is TGTGCCAGCCAGGCGGGGGGAACCACAGATACGCAGTATTTT. Translated: CASQAGGTTDTQYF.

The chain links TRBV7-8 to TRBJ2-7; TRBD2 might be the D (5 bases). V was trimmed by 1 base and J by 6 bases, leaving 13 bases between them. The germline CDR1 and CDR2 sequences are SGHVS and FQNEAQ. CDR3 length: 14 residues. The CDR3 DNA reads TGTGCCAGCAGCTTAGAGGAGGCATACGGCGAGCAGTACGTC. This translates into CASSLEEAYGEQYV.

This clonotype appeared many times. The chain has TRBV7-8 and TRBJ2-5, with TRBD1 matching over 9 bases. The junction had 6 bases not matched to a gene; V was cut back by 4 bases and J by 0 bases. This CDR3 has 16 amino acids. CDR1 and CDR2 from the germline V gene are SGHVS and FQNEAQ. The CDR3 DNA reads TGTGCCAGCAGCTGGGGACAGGGACGGTACCAAGAGACCCAGTACTTC. Its translation: CASSWGQGRYQETQYF.

Many counts were recorded for this clonotype. V and J are TRBV9 and TRBJ2-4, with 9 bases that match TRBD1. The germline V gene encodes CDR1 SGDLS and CDR2 YYNGEE. V lost 4 bases to trimming and J lost 8 bases; unmatched junction nucleotides: 10. CDR3 size: 15 residues. The CDR3, as DNA: TGTGCCAGCAGCCCTCGACAGGGGGTAGGAGACATTCAGTACTTC. Translating gives CASSPRQGVGDIQYF.